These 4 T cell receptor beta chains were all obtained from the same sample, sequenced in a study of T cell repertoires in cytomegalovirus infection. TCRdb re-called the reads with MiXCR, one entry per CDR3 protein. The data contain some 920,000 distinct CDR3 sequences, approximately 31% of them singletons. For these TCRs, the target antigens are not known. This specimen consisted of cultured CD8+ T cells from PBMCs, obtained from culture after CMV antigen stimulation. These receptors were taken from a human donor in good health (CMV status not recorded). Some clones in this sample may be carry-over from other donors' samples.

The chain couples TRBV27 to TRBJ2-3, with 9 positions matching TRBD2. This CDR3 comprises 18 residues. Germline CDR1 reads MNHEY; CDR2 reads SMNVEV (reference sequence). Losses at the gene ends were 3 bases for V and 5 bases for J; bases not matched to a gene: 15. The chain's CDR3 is CASSFSSPVAGEIDTQYF. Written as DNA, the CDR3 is TGTGCCAGCAGTTTTAGCTCTCCGGTAGCGGGGGAAATAGATACGCAGTATTTT.

CDR3 nucleotide sequence: TGTGCCACCGGACAGGAAACGAACACTGAAGCTTTCTTT. This gives the protein CATGQETNTEAFF. This chain joins TRBV19 and TRBJ1-1; 7 nucleotides align to TRBD1. V was clipped by 10 bases and J by 1 base; unmatched bases: 6. Germline lookup yields CDR1 LNHDA and CDR2 SQIVND (reference sequence). The CDR3 contains 13 residues.

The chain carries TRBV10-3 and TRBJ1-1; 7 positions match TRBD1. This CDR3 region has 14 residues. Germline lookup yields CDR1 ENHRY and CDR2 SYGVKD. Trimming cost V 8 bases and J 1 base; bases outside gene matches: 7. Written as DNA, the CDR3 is TGTGCCATCTCAAGACAGGGAGGGAACACTGAAGCTTTCTTT. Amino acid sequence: CAISRQGGNTEAFF.

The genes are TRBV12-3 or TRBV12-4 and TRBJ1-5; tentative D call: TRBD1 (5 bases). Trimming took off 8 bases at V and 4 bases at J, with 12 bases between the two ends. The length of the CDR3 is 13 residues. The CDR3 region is CASRDSINQPQHF. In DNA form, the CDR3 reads TGTGCCAGCCGAGACAGTATTAATCAGCCCCAGCATTTT.